This entry lists 22 T cell receptor beta chains sequenced from one sample in a study of T cell repertoires in cytomegalovirus infection. One entry per CDR3 protein results from TCRdb running MiXCR on the reads. The sample contains about 740,000 distinct CDR3 sequences, less than 40% of which appear only once. Sequencing was done on a sample of PBMCs. These receptors all come from a human donor in good health (CMV status not recorded). Some clones in this sample may be carry-over from other donors' samples.

The chain joins TRBV12-3 or TRBV12-4 to TRBJ2-5; unclear D gene. The CDR3 has 12 amino acids. Between the trimmed V and J ends, which lost 8 bases and 3 bases, there was a span of 10 bases. The CDR3: CASALAEETQYF. As DNA, the CDR3 is TGTGCCAGCGCCTTGGCGGAAGAGACCCAGTACTTC.

This clonotype was counted at least ten times. CDR3 sequence (DNA): TGTGCCATAGGAGGGGGCTATGAGCAGTTCTTC. Translating it yields CAIGGGYEQFF. The chain carries TRBV10-3 and TRBJ2-1, with a possible D match to TRBD1 (7 bases). Germline V CDR1 and CDR2: ENHRY, SYGVKD. The V gene lost 9 bases and the J gene lost 8 bases, with 11 bases spanning the gap. The CDR3 is made up of 11 amino acids.

In this sample, this clonotype turned up a few times. The chain links TRBV27 to TRBJ1-6; D gene uncertain. In germline, CDR1 is MNHEY, CDR2 SMNVEV (reference sequence). The CDR3 covers 15 residues. V lost 6 bases and J 9 bases, leaving 18 bases between the germline ends. The CDR3 region is CASRAAAAVGSPLHF. The CDR3 DNA sequence: TGTGCCAGCAGGGCAGCGGCTGCAGTCGGTTCACCCCTCCACTTT.

This clonotype was picked up a small number of times. This chain joins TRBV29-1 and TRBJ1-4; TRBD1 might be the D (5 bases). V was shortened by 7 bases and J by 0 bases, with 15 bases between the two germline ends. Germline assignment: CDR1 SQVTM and CDR2 ANQGSEA. This CDR3 region has 15 residues. CDR3 residues: CSAGRGATTNEKLFF. DNA for the CDR3: TGCAGCGCTGGGCGGGGCGCTACAACTAATGAAAAACTGTTTTTT.

This clonotype was detected a few times. The chain has TRBV4-1 and TRBJ2-7; 10 nucleotides line up with TRBD2. Germline loops: CDR1 MGHRA, CDR2 YSYEKL. Trimming took 1 base from V and 7 from J; bases not matched to a gene: 13. The CDR3 has 17 residues. In DNA form, the CDR3 reads TGCGCCAGCAGCCAAGTACGCGAGCGGGAGGGCCTGGGAGAGCAGTACTTC. Translated, it gives CASSQVREREGLGEQYF.

This clonotype occurred many times. This rearrangement joins TRBV6-1 to TRBJ1-4; TRBD1 aligns across 7 bases. Germline V gene data show CDR1 as MNHNS and CDR2 as SASEGT. With 6 bases clipped from V and 8 bases from J, the junction kept 12 bases outside the gene matches. This CDR3 region has 15 residues. The CDR3 nucleotides read TGTGCCAGCAGGTTAACTGACAGGGAGACGGAAAAACTGTTTTTT. Protein product: CASRLTDRETEKLFF.

The chain uses TRBV11-2 and TRBJ1-2, with no clear D. Germline CDR1 and CDR2: SGHAT and FQNNGV. This CDR3 is 10 amino acids long. Trimming pared 5 bases from V and 8 bases from J, leaving 6 bases between. Here the CDR3 reads CASSRGGYTF. DNA of the CDR3: TGTGCCAGCAGCCGCGGGGGCTACACCTTC. The full variable domain, with the rest looked up from reference TRBV11-2 and TRBJ1-2, is EAGVAQSPRYKIIEKRQSVAFWCNPISGHATLYWYQQILGQGPKLLIQFQNNGVVDDSQLPKDRFSAERLKGVDSTLKIQPAKLEDSAVYLCASSRGGYTFGSGTRLTVV.

This chain links TRBV25-1 with TRBJ1-2, with D hard to call. The CDR3 contains 14 residues. In germline, CDR1 is MGHDK, CDR2 SYGVNS. V lost 4 bases, J lost 4 bases, and 13 bases lay in between. CDR3 sequence (DNA): TGTGCCAGCAGTGCAGGACCACTCTTCTATGGCTACACCTTC. It is translated as CASSAGPLFYGYTF.

This chain joins TRBV28 and TRBJ2-7; 8 nucleotides align to TRBD1. The J segment lost 4 bases and the V segment lost 3 bases, leaving 8 bases of the junction unmatched. CDR3 length equals 15 residues. The germline gives CDR1 MDHEN, CDR2 SYDVKM. The CDR3 DNA reads TGTGCCAGCAGTTTCAAACAGGGACAGGCTTACGAGCAGTACTTC. Residues: CASSFKQGQAYEQYF.

This chain connects TRBV5-1 to TRBJ2-1; TRBD2 aligns across 7 bases. The CDR3 runs to 16 residues. Germline loops: CDR1 SGHRS, CDR2 YFSETQ. Trimming took 7 bases from V and 4 from J; bases not matched to a gene: 14. CDR3 sequence reads: CASGPLWGRAYNEQFF. The CDR3 bases are TGCGCCAGCGGTCCCCTTTGGGGGAGGGCTTACAATGAGCAGTTCTTC.

The rearrangement joins TRBV6-6 to TRBJ1-5; maybe TRBD1 (5 bases). Germline V gene data show CDR1 as MNHNY and CDR2 as SVGAGI (reference sequence). This CDR3 has 13 residues. The V end was cut by 2 bases, the J end by 10 bases, with 12 bases between. CDR3 sequence: CASSYTPRDPQHF. CDR3 DNA: TGTGCCAGCAGTTACACCCCCCGGGACCCCCAGCATTTT.

The V call is TRBV18, the J call TRBJ2-1; D gene uncertain. V dropped 3 bases and J dropped 7 bases, with 13 bases sitting between them. Germline-derived CDR1 and CDR2 are KGHSH and LQKENI. The CDR3 is made up of 14 amino acids. The chain's CDR3 is CASSPPTPRNEQFF. The CDR3 DNA reads TGTGCCAGCTCACCCCCGACCCCTCGGAATGAGCAGTTCTTC.

V is TRBV19 and J is TRBJ1-3; a possible D gene is TRBD1 (5 bases). The V and J ends lost 3 bases and 0 bases respectively, with 9 bases between them. Germline V lookup: CDR1 LNHDA, CDR2 SQIVND (reference sequence). The CDR3 totals 15 residues. The CDR3 coding sequence is TGTGCCAGTAGTATGGAGGGGCGCTCTGGAAACACCATATATTTT. This gives the protein CASSMEGRSGNTIYF.

This clonotype was detected a few times. This chain links TRBV6-6 with TRBJ2-5; D possibly corresponds to TRBD1 (6 bases). Germline V lookup: CDR1 MNHNY, CDR2 SVGAGI (reference sequence). Trimming pared 6 bases from V and 2 bases from J, leaving 19 bases between. The CDR3 is 16 residues long. CDR3 bases: TGTGCCAGCAGCCGCGGACAGCCCAAAGTTCAAGAGACCCAGTACTTC. Translating gives CASSRGQPKVQETQYF.

This clonotype was recorded many times. The chain carries TRBV6-1 and TRBJ1-1; the match to TRBD1 covers 7 bases. Germline V CDR1 and CDR2: MNHNS, SASEGT. Trimming removed 6 bases from V and 4 bases from J; junction bases left unmatched: 11. The CDR3 extends over 15 amino acids. CDR3 nucleotide sequence: TGTGCCAGCAGCCACAGGGGAGAAAGGGGCACTGAAGCTTTCTTT. It encodes CASSHRGERGTEAFF.

The chain couples TRBV4-1 to TRBJ2-7; D possibly matches TRBD1 or TRBD2 (6 bases each). V was shortened by 0 bases and J by 1 base, with 16 bases between the two germline ends. Per germline, CDR1 MGHRA and CDR2 YSYEKL. This CDR3 contains 17 residues. CDR3 DNA: TGCGCCAGCAGCCAAGATCTTAGGAGGGGGGTATCCTACGAGCAGTACTTC. Residues: CASSQDLRRGVSYEQYF.

The chain carries TRBV12-3 or TRBV12-4 and TRBJ2-7, with TRBD2 identical over 10 bases. The CDR3 sequence is 13 residues long. The ends lost 5 bases at V and 8 bases at J; junction bases unmatched: 6. The CDR3 spells CASSPQRGGQQYF. The CDR3 region has the DNA TGTGCCAGCAGTCCCCAGCGGGGGGGCCAGCAGTACTTC.

This chain joins TRBV2 and TRBJ2-3; D not resolved. The germline V gene has CDR1 SNHLY and CDR2 FYNNEI. V lost 4 bases to trimming and J lost 3 bases, with 8 bases between them. The CDR3 is made up of 13 amino acids. Here the CDR3 reads CASSVARTDTQYF. DNA of the CDR3: TGTGCCAGCAGTGTGGCCAGAACAGATACGCAGTATTTT.

This clonotype has only a few counts. This sequence joins TRBV12-3 or TRBV12-4 and TRBJ2-7; D not certain. This CDR3 is built from 12 residues. V lost 7 bases to trimming and J lost 6 bases, with 13 bases between them. CDR3: CASTQVYGEQYF. DNA for the CDR3: TGTGCCAGCACCCAGGTCTACGGCGAGCAGTACTTC.

The chain employs TRBV6-1 and TRBJ1-5, with D maybe TRBD1 (5 bases). CDR3 length: 16 residues. Trimming took 5 bases from V and 1 from J, leaving 15 bases between them. Germline V gene lookup returns CDR1 MNHNS and CDR2 SASEGT. The CDR3 region is CASSYAGTLSNQPQHF. CDR3 nucleotide sequence: TGTGCCAGCAGTTACGCCGGGACGTTGAGCAATCAGCCCCAGCATTTT.

This clonotype showed up just a few times. The rearrangement links TRBV11-3 to TRBJ2-2; 7 bases map to TRBD1. This CDR3 has 15 residues. In germline, CDR1 is SGHNT, CDR2 YENEEA. Trimming removed 5 bases from V and 3 bases from J; junction bases left unmatched: 6. The CDR3 coding sequence is TGTGCCAGCAGCCGAACAGGGGTCGACACCGGGGAGCTGTTTTTT. Protein sequence: CASSRTGVDTGELFF.

The chain has TRBV7-8 and TRBJ1-1, with D perhaps TRBD1 (5 bases). The CDR3 has 15 amino acids. Trimming cost V 1 base and J 11 bases, with 20 bases left between them. From germline, CDR1 is SGHVS and CDR2 FQNEAQ. The CDR3 DNA reads TGTGCCAGCAGCTTAGAAGTGGGGGAACTCCCCAGGGCTTTCTTT. Its protein is CASSLEVGELPRAFF.